This T cell receptor beta chain was captured by sequencing in a study of graft-versus-host responses after intestinal transplantation (dated by TCRdb to about 2021). Concerning the study at large: Multivisceral, liver-intestinal, or isolated intestinal transplants were received by the recipients. Alloreactive clones were identified by sequencing pre-transplant mixed lymphocyte reaction products and comparing them with unstimulated pre-transplant donor and recipient T cells. Donor T cell macrochimerism was defined as a peak of at least 4% donor T cells among recipient peripheral blood mononuclear cells. A cohort of roughly 25 intestinal transplant recipients, including one retransplant, was enrolled, and a few patients lacking pretransplant specimens were excluded. Anti-thymocyte globulin induction was given to all recipients, followed by maintenance tacrolimus and steroids for two to four years. Bulk TCR-beta CDR3 sequencing was used to track graft-versus-host and host-versus-graft alloreactive T cell clones in the graft, circulation and bone marrow after intestinal transplantation. Samples from three later patients were sequenced in-house on an Illumina MiSeq with MiXCR processing rather than by the commercial service.

On this clone itself: Its antigen specificity is not known. No clone much larger than this one lies a single base away; base qualities are absent.

Library prep was done by the immunoSEQ multiplex PCR assay. For most patients, genomic DNA was isolated with the Qiagen DNeasy Blood and Tissue Kit and shipped frozen to Adaptive Biotechnologies for TCR sequencing. For most patients, high-throughput TCR-beta CDR3 sequencing of genomic DNA was performed by Adaptive Biotechnologies. The authors' pipeline ran thus. TCR sequencing data for around 19 patients were retrieved from Adaptive's ImmunoSEQ software; a few other patients were processed with MiXCR and VDJtools. CD4 versus CD8 sorting errors were corrected by removing sequences found in both subsets at a frequency ratio below 5:1. CDR3 nucleotide sequences shared by donor and recipient were removed because the origin of these sequences could not be assigned. Alloreactive clones required at least 2-fold expansion over unstimulated cells and minimum CFSE-low frequency of 0.002% (template counts) or 0.001% (read counts). Mappable clones were those detected in sequenced pre-transplant spleen, lymph node, or MLR CFSE-low populations of the donor or recipient. Cumulative frequency of alloreactive clones was calculated as a percentage of all sequences weighted by copy number. TCRdb mirrors the immuneACCESS table, restricted to in-frame sequences. Some clones are absent from its copies; in checked studies, under half trace to an unresolved V gene, and the reason for the others is unknown. The V and J calls and clone size come from that table; D and trimming were worked out from the DNA. Within this sample are under 130,000 clones, with 93% of them counted one time only. The top ten hold roughly 1.2% of the sample.

Points the paper makes about the study in general: The conclusions were limited by the relatively low number and heterogeneity of the intestinal transplant patients. Peak levels of circulating GvH clones were associated with declines in HvG clones early after transplant. GvH clones were detected in recipient bone marrow, and some of these GvH clones were observed earlier in ileal mucosa or blood, consistent with an intestinal mucosal origin. Patients with donor T cell macrochimerism had high GvH to HvG T cell clonal ratios in their allografts.

The sample's time point, from its label and the paper: cells obtained before transplantation from donor or recipient. CD3+CD4+ and CD3+CD8+ populations were FACS-sorted from unstimulated pre-transplant donor and recipient cells taken from spleen or lymph nodes. The TCR was taken from a human donor who received an intestinal transplant. The sequencing here drew on unstimulated CD8+ T cells sorted from spleen or lymph node cells, taken before intestinal transplant.

This receptor carries the CDR3 CASTPQGVSDTQYF. The nucleotides read TGTGCCAGCACCCCTCAGGGGGTGTCAGATACGCAGTATTTT. The chain is made from TRBV2 and TRBJ2-3; a stretch of 7 junction bases matches TRBD1. CDR1 and CDR2 (SNHLY, FYNNEI) derive from the germline V gene. The CDR3 runs 14 residues from the cysteine to the phenylalanine. Only the CDR3 DNA is retained, 42 bases long and in frame from the first base. Ends trimmed: V by 7 bases, J by 4 bases; bases unmatched to a gene: 8.